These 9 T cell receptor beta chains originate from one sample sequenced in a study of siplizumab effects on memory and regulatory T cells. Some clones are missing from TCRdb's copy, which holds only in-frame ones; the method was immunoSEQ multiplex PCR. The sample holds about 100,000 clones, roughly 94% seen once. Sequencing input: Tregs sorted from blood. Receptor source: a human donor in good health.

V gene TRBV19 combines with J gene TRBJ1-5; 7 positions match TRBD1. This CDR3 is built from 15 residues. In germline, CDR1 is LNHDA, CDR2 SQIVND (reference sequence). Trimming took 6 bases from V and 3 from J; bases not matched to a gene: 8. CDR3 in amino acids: CASSQPGQNNQPQHF. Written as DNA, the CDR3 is TGTGCCAGTAGCCAACCGGGACAGAACAATCAGCCCCAGCATTTT.

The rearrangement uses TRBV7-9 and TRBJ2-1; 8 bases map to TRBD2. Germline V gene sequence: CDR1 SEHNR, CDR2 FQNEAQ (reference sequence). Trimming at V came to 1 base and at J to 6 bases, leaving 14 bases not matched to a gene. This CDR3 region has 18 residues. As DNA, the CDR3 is TGTGCCAGCAGCTTAGTCTGGAAAGCGGGAGTAGTTGGCAATGAGCAGTTCTTC. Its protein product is CASSLVWKAGVVGNEQFF.

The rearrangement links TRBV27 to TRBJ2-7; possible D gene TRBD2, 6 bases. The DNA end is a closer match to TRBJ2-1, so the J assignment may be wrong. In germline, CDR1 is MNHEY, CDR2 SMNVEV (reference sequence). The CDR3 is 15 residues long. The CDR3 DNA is TGTGCCAGCAGTCGTGGGGGGAACTCCTACAATGAGCAGTTCTTC. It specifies CASSRGGNSYNEQFF.

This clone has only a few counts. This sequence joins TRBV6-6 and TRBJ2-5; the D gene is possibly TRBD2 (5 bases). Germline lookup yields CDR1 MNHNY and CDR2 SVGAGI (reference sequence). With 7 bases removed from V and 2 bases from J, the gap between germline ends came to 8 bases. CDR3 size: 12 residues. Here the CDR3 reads CASKRLQETQYF. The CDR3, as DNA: TGTGCCAGCAAGAGACTACAAGAGACCCAGTACTTC.

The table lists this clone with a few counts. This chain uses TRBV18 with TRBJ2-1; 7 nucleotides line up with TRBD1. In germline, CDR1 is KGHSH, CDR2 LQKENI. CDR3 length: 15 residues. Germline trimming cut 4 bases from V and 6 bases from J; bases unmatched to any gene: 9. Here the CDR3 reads CASSRPNRQGNEQFF. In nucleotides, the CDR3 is TGTGCCAGCTCACGACCAAACCGACAGGGCAATGAGCAGTTCTTC.

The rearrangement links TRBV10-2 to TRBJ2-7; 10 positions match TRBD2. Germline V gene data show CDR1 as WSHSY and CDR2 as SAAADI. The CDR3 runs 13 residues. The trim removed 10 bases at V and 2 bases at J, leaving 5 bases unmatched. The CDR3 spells CATRTSGAYEQYF. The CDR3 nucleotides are TGCGCCACCCGGACTAGCGGAGCCTACGAGCAGTACTTC.

CDR3 protein: CASKGSGADTQYF. CDR3 nucleotide sequence: TGCGCCAGCAAGGGTAGCGGGGCAGATACGCAGTATTTT. The chain employs TRBV5-1 and TRBJ2-3, with 8 bases lining up with TRBD2. This CDR3 has 13 residues. CDR1 is SGHRS, CDR2 YFSETQ, per germline. The V and J ends lost 6 bases and 4 bases, in that order; junction bases with no gene match: 4.

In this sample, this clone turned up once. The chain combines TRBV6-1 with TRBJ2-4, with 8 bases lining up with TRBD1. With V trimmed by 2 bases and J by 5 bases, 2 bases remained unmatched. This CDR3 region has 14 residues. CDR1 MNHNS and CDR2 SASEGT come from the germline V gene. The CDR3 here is CASSELDRENIQYF. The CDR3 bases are TGTGCCAGCAGTGAATTGGACAGGGAAAACATTCAGTACTTC.

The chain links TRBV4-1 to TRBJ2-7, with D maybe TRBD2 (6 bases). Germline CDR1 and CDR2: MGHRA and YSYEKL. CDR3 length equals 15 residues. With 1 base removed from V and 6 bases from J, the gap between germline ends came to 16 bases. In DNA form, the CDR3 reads TGCGCCAGCAGCCAAGGGTTGGGGGGACTCGGCGAGCAGTACTTC. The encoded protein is CASSQGLGGLGEQYF.